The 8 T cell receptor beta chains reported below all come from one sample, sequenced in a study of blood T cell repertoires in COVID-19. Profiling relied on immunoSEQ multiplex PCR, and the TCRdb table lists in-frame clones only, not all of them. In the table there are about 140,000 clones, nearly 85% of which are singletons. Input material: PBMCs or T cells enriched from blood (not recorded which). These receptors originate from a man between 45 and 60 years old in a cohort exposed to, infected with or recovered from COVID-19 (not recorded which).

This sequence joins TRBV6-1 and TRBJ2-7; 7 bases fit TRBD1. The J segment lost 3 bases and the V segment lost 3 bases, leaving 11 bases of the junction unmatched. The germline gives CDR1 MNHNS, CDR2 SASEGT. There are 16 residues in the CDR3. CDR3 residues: CASSDTTTGIFYEQYF. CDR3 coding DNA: TGTGCCAGCAGTGACACAACGACAGGGATTTTCTACGAGCAGTACTTC.

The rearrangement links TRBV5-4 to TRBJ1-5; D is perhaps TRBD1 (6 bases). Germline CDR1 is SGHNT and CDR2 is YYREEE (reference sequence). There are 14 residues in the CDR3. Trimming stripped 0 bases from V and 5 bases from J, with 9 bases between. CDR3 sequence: CASSLDPGDQPQHF. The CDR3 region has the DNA TGTGCCAGCAGCTTGGATCCAGGGGATCAGCCCCAGCATTTT.

The CDR3 is CASRGQEQFF. The CDR3 DNA reads TGTGCCAGCAGGGGACAGGAGCAGTTCTTC. The gene calls are TRBV12-3 or TRBV12-4 and TRBJ2-1; TRBD1 agrees at 7 bases. The CDR3 loop spans 10 amino acids. The ends lost 6 bases at V and 10 bases at J; junction bases unmatched: 0.

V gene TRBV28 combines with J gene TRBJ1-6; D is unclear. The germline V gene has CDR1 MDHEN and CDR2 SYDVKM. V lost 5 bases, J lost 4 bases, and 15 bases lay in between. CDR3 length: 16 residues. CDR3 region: CASSLTPPVYNSPLHF. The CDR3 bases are TGTGCCAGCAGTCTGACACCTCCCGTTTATAATTCACCCCTCCACTTT.

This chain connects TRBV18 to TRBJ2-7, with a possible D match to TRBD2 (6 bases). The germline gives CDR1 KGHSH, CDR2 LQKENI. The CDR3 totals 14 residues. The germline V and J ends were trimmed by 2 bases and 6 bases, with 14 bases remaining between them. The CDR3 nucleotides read TGTGCCAGCTCACCAGGGTCTAGCGTCGCCGAGCAGTACTTC. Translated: CASSPGSSVAEQYF.

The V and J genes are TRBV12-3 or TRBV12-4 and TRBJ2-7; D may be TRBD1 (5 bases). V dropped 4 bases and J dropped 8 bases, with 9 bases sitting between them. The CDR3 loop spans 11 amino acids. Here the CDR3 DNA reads TGTGCCAGCAGTTCTACAGGTCAGCAGTACTTC. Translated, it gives CASSSTGQQYF.

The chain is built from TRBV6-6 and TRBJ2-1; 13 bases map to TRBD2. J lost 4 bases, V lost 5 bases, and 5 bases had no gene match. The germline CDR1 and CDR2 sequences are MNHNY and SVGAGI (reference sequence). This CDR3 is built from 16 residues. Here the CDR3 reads CASSKGTSGAYNEQFF. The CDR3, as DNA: TGTGCCAGCAGTAAAGGGACTAGCGGGGCTTACAATGAGCAGTTCTTC.

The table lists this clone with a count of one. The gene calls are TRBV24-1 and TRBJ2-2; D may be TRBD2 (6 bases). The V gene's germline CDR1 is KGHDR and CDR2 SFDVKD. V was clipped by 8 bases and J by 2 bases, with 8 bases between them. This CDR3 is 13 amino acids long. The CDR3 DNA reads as TGTGCCACCAAGGAGGGTAACACCGGGGAGCTGTTTTTT. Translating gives CATKEGNTGELFF.